The 24 T cell receptor beta chains below come from one sample, sequenced in a study of cytomegalovirus exposure and HLA in healthy donors. Clones were read by immunoSEQ multiplex PCR, and TCRdb kept only the in-frame ones, dropping some. Of 55,000 to 70,000 clones in the sample, roughly 94% were seen once. Sequencing was performed on PBMCs. These receptors were obtained from a man in his late teens or twenties in good health and CMV-seronegative.

This clone was counted once. The rearrangement uses TRBV4-1 and TRBJ2-3; D might be TRBD2 (6 bases). The V gene lost 4 bases and the J gene lost 2 bases, with 13 bases spanning the gap. CDR3 size: 15 residues. Germline loops: CDR1 MGHRA, CDR2 YSYEKL. In DNA form, the CDR3 reads TGCGCCAGCAGCCCCGAGGCGGGAATCACAGATACGCAGTATTTT. This encodes CASSPEAGITDTQYF.

CDR3 sequence (DNA): TGTGCCAGCAGCCTGGGACAGGGTACCGCCGATACGCAGTATTTT. This encodes CASSLGQGTADTQYF. The rearrangement joins TRBV5-8 to TRBJ2-3, with 9 bases identical to TRBD1. Per germline, CDR1 SGHTS and CDR2 YDEGEE. The V gene end was trimmed by 4 bases and the J gene end by 6 bases; junction bases not matched to a gene: 9. CDR3 length equals 15 residues. The complete variable domain, with remaining parts taken from reference TRBV5-8 and TRBJ2-3, reads EAGVTQSPTHLIKTRGQQATLRCSPISGHTSVYWYQQALGLGLQFLLWYDEGEERNRGNFPPRFSGRQFPNYSSELNVNALELEDSALYLCASSLGQGTADTQYFGPGTRLTVL.

The CDR3 DNA is TGTGCCAGCTCACCCTTCCTCGGAGGAGGAGACACTGAAGCTTTCTTT. Translating it yields CASSPFLGGGDTEAFF. The V gene is TRBV18, the J gene TRBJ1-1; D is unclear. Between the trimmed V and J ends, which lost 3 bases and 3 bases, there was a span of 17 bases. The CDR3 has 16 amino acids. CDR1 and CDR2 from the germline V gene are KGHSH and LQKENI.

The V gene is TRBV6-6, the J gene TRBJ2-3; the match to TRBD1 covers 7 bases. The CDR3 consists of 14 residues. Germline V gives CDR1 MNHNY, CDR2 SVGAGI (reference sequence). J gave up 6 bases and V 2 bases, and 5 bases lay outside the gene matches. CDR3 DNA: TGTGCCAGCAGTTACCGCAGGGGGACGGATACGCAGTATTTT. Translating it yields CASSYRRGTDTQYF.

The CDR3 sequence: CASSPGGLADLTYSYEQYF. For the CDR3, the DNA is TGTGCCAGCAGCCCCGGAGGGCTAGCGGACCTTACTTACTCCTACGAGCAGTACTTC. The chain couples TRBV7-2 to TRBJ2-7; TRBD2 matches 7 bases. The CDR3 is made up of 19 amino acids. The germline V gene encodes CDR1 SGHTA and CDR2 FQGNSA. The trim removed 5 bases at V and 0 bases at J, leaving 19 bases unmatched. The full variable domain, its missing parts supplied by reference TRBV7-2 and TRBJ2-7, is GAGVSQSPSNKVTEKGKDVELRCDPISGHTALYWYRQSLGQGLEFLIYFQGNSAPDKSGLPSDRFSAERTGGSVSTLTIQRTQQEDSAVYLCASSPGGLADLTYSYEQYFGPGTRLTVT.

V and J are TRBV28 and TRBJ2-3; 7 bases agree with TRBD1. CDR1 and CDR2 (germline): MDHEN, SYDVKM. This CDR3 contains 13 residues. V shed 4 bases, J shed 4 bases, and the junction held 2 bases outside the gene matches. CDR3 in amino acids: CASSYRGPDTQYF. The CDR3 nucleotides are TGTGCCAGCAGTTACAGGGGCCCAGATACGCAGTATTTT.

J is TRBJ2-1 and V is TRBV19; D is unclear. The CDR3 has 15 amino acids. V was cut by 4 bases and J by 8 bases, with 18 bases left in between. Germline CDR1 is LNHDA and CDR2 is SQIVND (reference sequence). DNA for the CDR3: TGTGCCAGTAGTACCCCATTCGAGAGTGTCGATGAGCAGTTCTTC. Its protein product is CASSTPFESVDEQFF.

The CDR3 loop reads CASSLEGTGVAGYTF. The CDR3, as DNA: TGCGCCAGCAGCTTGGAAGGGACAGGGGTTGCTGGCTACACCTTC. The V and J genes are TRBV5-1 and TRBJ1-2, with 10 bases lining up with TRBD1. The CDR3 runs 15 residues. V gave up 0 bases and J gave up 7 bases; unmatched junction bases: 6. Germline V gene data show CDR1 as SGHRS and CDR2 as YFSETQ.

The chain uses TRBV29-1 and TRBJ1-5; TRBD1 is a possible D gene (6 bases). V dropped 4 bases and J dropped 4 bases, with 11 bases sitting between them. Germline CDR1 is SQVTM and CDR2 is ANQGSEA. The CDR3 totals 13 residues. CDR3 residues: CSVGTERNQPQHF. In DNA, the CDR3 is TGCAGCGTTGGGACAGAAAGAAATCAGCCCCAGCATTTT.

This clone was observed once. The chain recombines TRBV11-1 with TRBJ2-7; 7 bases align to TRBD2. Germline V CDR1 and CDR2: SGHAT, FQDESV (reference sequence). The CDR3 consists of 14 residues. J lost 5 bases, V lost 1 base, and 5 bases had no gene match. DNA for the CDR3: TGTGCCAGCAGCTTAGAAGGCGGGAGTCACGAGCAGTACTTC. Its protein is CASSLEGGSHEQYF.

The V and J genes are TRBV28 and TRBJ2-3; 11 nucleotides match TRBD2. V trimming: 5 bases; J trimming: 2 bases; junction bases outside the gene matches: 6. The CDR3 is 16 residues long. Germline loops: CDR1 MDHEN, CDR2 SYDVKM. The CDR3 reads CASSPTSGSLTDTQYF. The CDR3 region has the DNA TGTGCCAGCAGTCCCACTAGCGGGAGCCTCACAGATACGCAGTATTTT.

This chain links TRBV7-8 with TRBJ2-4; TRBD1 is a possible D gene (6 bases). This CDR3 has 16 amino acids. V shed 5 bases and J shed 2 bases, with 16 bases lying between them. Germline V gene data show CDR1 as SGHVS and CDR2 as FQNEAQ. CDR3 residues: CASSRIGGSTKNIQYF. As DNA, the CDR3 is TGTGCCAGCAGCCGAATAGGGGGTTCTACCAAAAACATTCAGTACTTC. Full variable domain (outside the CDR3, taken from reference TRBV7-8 and TRBJ2-4): GAGVSQSPRYKVAKRGQDVALRCDPISGHVSLFWYQQALGQGPEFLTYFQNEAQLDKSGLPSDRFFAERPEGSVSTLKIQRTQQEDSAVYLCASSRIGGSTKNIQYFGAGTRLSVL.

In nucleotides, the CDR3 is TGTGCCAGCAGCGTAGATGTTAGCTCCTACAATGAGCAGTTCTTC. It yields the protein CASSVDVSSYNEQFF. The V call is TRBV9, the J call TRBJ2-1; D uncertain. The CDR3 is 15 amino acids. V lost 0 bases and J 0 bases, leaving 7 bases between the germline ends. CDR1 and CDR2 from the germline V gene are SGDLS and YYNGEE. The whole variable domain, filled in from reference TRBV9 and TRBJ2-1, reads DSGVTQTPKHLITATGQRVTLRCSPRSGDLSVYWYQQSLDQGLQFLIQYYNGEERAKGNILERFSAQQFPDLHSELNLSSLELGDSALYFCASSVDVSSYNEQFFGPGTRLTVL.

The chain has TRBV27 and TRBJ2-6, with D unresolved. Germline V CDR1 and CDR2: MNHEY, SMNVEV (reference sequence). V lost 6 bases, J lost 1 base, and 4 bases lay in between. The CDR3 has 13 amino acids. In DNA, the CDR3 is TGTGCCAGCAGCTTTTCTGGGGCCAACGTCCTGACTTTC. Translation: CASSFSGANVLTF.

The genes are TRBV7-9 and TRBJ2-1; the D gene is possibly TRBD2 (6 bases). CDR1 is SEHNR and CDR2 is FQNEAQ in the germline V gene (reference sequence). V shed 1 base and J shed 4 bases, with 11 bases lying between them. CDR3 length: 15 residues. CDR3 in amino acids: CASSLVAGTYNEQFF. The CDR3 coding sequence is TGTGCCAGCAGCTTAGTTGCGGGGACTTACAATGAGCAGTTCTTC.

The chain carries TRBV5-1 and TRBJ1-2, with D possibly matching TRBD1 (5 bases). V lost 1 base and J 1 base, leaving 11 bases between the germline ends. The CDR3 length is 15 residues. Germline V lookup: CDR1 SGHRS, CDR2 YFSETQ. The CDR3: CASSLTGLNNYGYTF. CDR3 sequence (DNA): TGCGCCAGCAGCTTGACAGGCCTCAATAACTATGGCTACACCTTC.

The J gene is TRBJ2-1, the V gene TRBV11-2, with D possibly TRBD2 on 6 matching bases. V shed 5 bases and J shed 6 bases, with 17 bases lying between them. There are 15 residues in the CDR3. The V gene's germline CDR1 is SGHAT and CDR2 FQNNGV. In nucleotides, the CDR3 is TGTGCCAGCAGCCGGGGGACCTCAAGGGTCAATGAGCAGTTCTTC. Its protein is CASSRGTSRVNEQFF.

J is TRBJ2-7 and V is TRBV6-1; D perhaps matches TRBD1 (5 bases). There are 15 residues in the CDR3. Germline V gene data show CDR1 as MNHNS and CDR2 as SASEGT. The ends were cut back, 7 bases at V and 2 bases at J, with 18 bases in the middle. CDR3 DNA sequence: TGTGCCAGCAACCCAAGGGGTGGGCAGACCTACGAGCAGTACTTC. Its protein is CASNPRGGQTYEQYF.

The chain combines TRBV5-1 with TRBJ2-2; perhaps TRBD1 as D (6 bases). CDR1 and CDR2 from the germline V gene are SGHRS and YFSETQ. The V gene lost 4 bases and the J gene lost 4 bases, with 17 bases spanning the gap. This CDR3 region has 16 residues. CDR3 nucleotides: TGCGCCAGCAGCCTAAAACAGGGTGGTAGCACCGGGGAGCTGTTTTTT. It specifies CASSLKQGGSTGELFF.

This chain connects TRBV5-1 to TRBJ2-3; TRBD2 matches 7 bases. V gave up 0 bases and J gave up 3 bases; unmatched junction bases: 4. This CDR3 is 15 amino acids long. From germline, CDR1 is SGHRS and CDR2 YFSETQ. This chain's CDR3 is CASSLGGGSTDTQYF. The CDR3 nucleotides read TGCGCCAGCAGCTTGGGGGGCGGGAGTACAGATACGCAGTATTTT.

This sequence joins TRBV6-4 and TRBJ2-3, with 9 bases that match TRBD1. Trimming at V came to 8 bases and at J to 0 bases, leaving 9 bases not matched to a gene. The CDR3 has 16 amino acids. Germline loops: CDR1 MRHNA, CDR2 SNTAGT. The CDR3 coding sequence is TGTGCCAGCTCTAACCGGGACAGGGCTAGCACAGATACGCAGTATTTT. Protein: CASSNRDRASTDTQYF.

This sequence joins TRBV30 and TRBJ1-2; D possibly corresponds to TRBD1 (5 bases). The ends were cut back, 0 bases at V and 6 bases at J, with 8 bases in the middle. Germline lookup yields CDR1 GTSNPN and CDR2 SVGIG (reference sequence). The CDR3 consists of 12 residues. CDR3 coding DNA: TGTGCCTGGAGTGTAAAAGGGGATGGCTACACCTTC. Protein: CAWSVKGDGYTF.

This sequence joins TRBV6-4 and TRBJ2-3; TRBD2 agrees at 10 bases. Germline-derived CDR1 and CDR2 are MRHNA and SNTAGT. The junction had 4 bases not matched to a gene; V was cut back by 3 bases and J by 1 base. The CDR3 covers 16 residues. DNA for the CDR3: TGTGCCAGCAGTGAAACTAGCGGGACCGGCACAGATACGCAGTATTTT. It translates to CASSETSGTGTDTQYF.

The rearrangement joins TRBV7-6 to TRBJ1-2; a weak D match, TRBD1 (6 bases). Per germline, CDR1 SGHVS and CDR2 FNYEAQ. The V and J ends lost 1 base and 4 bases respectively, with 10 bases between them. The CDR3 is 14 amino acids. CDR3 nucleotide sequence: TGTGCCAGCAGCTTAGGGGGGCCTACCTATGGCTACACCTTC. Its protein is CASSLGGPTYGYTF.